The 13 T cell receptor beta chains listed next were all sequenced from one sample in a study of blood T cell repertoires in COVID-19. The data were produced by immunoSEQ multiplex PCR, yet TCRdb's version contains in-frame clones alone and is incomplete. The data contain more than 200,000 clones, over 70% of them singletons. What was sequenced was peripheral blood. The receptors shown here come from a woman aged 80 or over with acute or convalescent COVID-19.

The rearrangement uses TRBV6-5 and TRBJ2-2; D may be TRBD2 (6 bases). CDR3 length: 16 residues. Trimming took 2 bases from V and 1 from J, leaving 11 bases between them. The V gene's germline CDR1 is MNHEY and CDR2 SVGAGI. The CDR3 protein is CASSYGVAVNTGELFF. CDR3 bases: TGTGCCAGCAGTTACGGGGTAGCGGTGAACACCGGGGAGCTGTTTTTT.

The J gene is TRBJ1-6, the V gene TRBV5-6; D gene ambiguous. Between the trimmed V and J ends, which lost 0 bases and 7 bases, there was a span of 5 bases. The V gene's germline CDR1 is SGHDT and CDR2 YYEEEE. This CDR3 is 13 amino acids long. The CDR3 sequence is CASSLETNSPLHF. The CDR3 DNA reads as TGTGCCAGCAGCTTGGAAACAAATTCACCCCTCCACTTT.

The chain employs TRBV5-1 and TRBJ2-7, with D unresolved. Germline loops: CDR1 SGHRS, CDR2 YFSETQ. This CDR3 has 14 amino acids. V gave up 0 bases and J gave up 0 bases, with 7 bases separating them. In nucleotides, the CDR3 is TGCGCCAGCAGCTTGGACCCCAGCTCCTACGAGCAGTACTTC. This codes for CASSLDPSSYEQYF.

The chain carries TRBV5-1 and TRBJ2-2; TRBD2 might be the D (5 bases). In germline, CDR1 is SGHRS, CDR2 YFSETQ. Trimming left V 6 bases short and J 5 bases short, with 14 bases between. The CDR3 totals 14 residues. For the CDR3, the DNA is TGCGCCAGCAACCAGGCCACGGGGACCGGGGAGCTGTTTTTT. The encoded protein is CASNQATGTGELFF.

This clone has more than one count but fewer than ten. Other DNA sequences in this specimen translate into the identical CDR3. V is TRBV5-1 and J is TRBJ2-7, with TRBD2 matching 8 bases. The junction had 0 bases not matched to a gene; V was cut back by 0 bases and J by 1 base. CDR1 and CDR2 (germline): SGHRS, YFSETQ. This CDR3 region has 14 residues. The CDR3 loop reads CASSLVAGSYEQYF. The CDR3 DNA sequence: TGCGCCAGCAGCTTGGTAGCGGGATCCTACGAGCAGTACTTC.

This clone was observed a few times. The chain has TRBV19 and TRBJ1-1; unclear D gene. Trimming removed 3 bases at V and 4 bases at J, with 12 bases between. CDR1 and CDR2 from the germline V gene are LNHDA and SQIVND (reference sequence). This CDR3 is 14 amino acids long. DNA for the CDR3: TGTGCCAGTAGTATCATGGGAGTTGGCACTGAAGCTTTCTTT. It translates to CASSIMGVGTEAFF.

The genes are TRBV6-1 and TRBJ1-1, with D maybe TRBD1 (6 bases). This CDR3 has 14 residues. Germline-derived CDR1 and CDR2 are MNHNS and SASEGT. Trimming pared 1 base from V and 4 bases from J, leaving 10 bases between. For the CDR3, the DNA is TGTGCCAGCAGTGAAGTGTCAGGGGTCACTGAAGCTTTCTTT. This codes for CASSEVSGVTEAFF.

The V gene is TRBV9, the J gene TRBJ2-1, with TRBD2 identical over 13 bases. Trimming removed 4 bases from V and 5 bases from J; junction bases left unmatched: 15. Germline V gene sequence: CDR1 SGDLS, CDR2 YYNGEE. The CDR3 has 19 residues. CDR3 amino acids: CASSIQPTSGRVPNNEQFF. The CDR3 DNA sequence: TGTGCCAGCAGCATCCAACCCACTAGCGGGAGGGTACCAAACAATGAGCAGTTCTTC.

This clone occurred once. The chain couples TRBV3-1 (or the pseudogene TRBV3-2) to TRBJ2-7; 8 bases fit TRBD1. The CDR3 consists of 13 residues. The germline V gene has CDR1 LGHDT and CDR2 YNNKEL (reference sequence). The V and J ends lost 1 base and 6 bases, in that order; junction bases with no gene match: 2. Here the CDR3 reads CASSQGRGLEQYF. In DNA, the CDR3 is TGTGCCAGCAGCCAAGGCAGGGGGCTCGAGCAGTACTTC.

The V and J genes are TRBV7-7 and TRBJ2-3; tentatively, D is TRBD1 (5 bases). Per germline, CDR1 SSHAT and CDR2 FNYEAQ (reference sequence). The CDR3 totals 15 residues. Trimming shortened V by 5 bases and J by 0 bases, and 12 bases separated the two germline ends. CDR3: CASSPGASSTDTQYF. CDR3 bases: TGTGCCAGCAGCCCTGGGGCCTCTAGCACAGATACGCAGTATTTT.

The chain is built from TRBV7-7 and TRBJ2-2; D perhaps matches TRBD1 (6 bases). The germline V and J ends were trimmed by 6 bases and 1 base, with 12 bases remaining between them. Germline lookup yields CDR1 SSHAT and CDR2 FNYEAQ (reference sequence). The CDR3 is made up of 15 amino acids. CDR3 bases: TGTGCCAGCAGTCAGACAGGCAGGAACACCGGGGAGCTGTTTTTT. It translates to CASSQTGRNTGELFF.

The chain carries TRBV4-1 and TRBJ2-3; perhaps TRBD2 as D (6 bases). V was shortened by 1 base and J by 2 bases, with 10 bases between the two germline ends. The CDR3 is made up of 15 amino acids. CDR1 is MGHRA and CDR2 is YSYEKL in the germline V gene. The CDR3 region has the DNA TGCGCCAGCAGCCAAGGAGGGACTTACACAGATACGCAGTATTTT. This encodes CASSQGGTYTDTQYF.

This chain connects TRBV7-9 to TRBJ1-4, with D tentatively TRBD1 (5 bases). This CDR3 comprises 15 residues. The germline V and J ends were trimmed by 7 bases and 8 bases, with 20 bases remaining between them. Looked up from germline, CDR1 is SEHNR and CDR2 is FQNEAQ (reference sequence). The CDR3 coding sequence is TGTGCCAGCACCCCGTCAGGGACTAAAGGAGAAAAACTGTTTTTT. This gives the protein CASTPSGTKGEKLFF.